The 18 T cell receptor beta chains presented below share a single source sample, sequenced in a study of blood T cell repertoires in COVID-19. Measured with immunoSEQ multiplex PCR; TCRdb has only the in-frame clones, and not every one. The top ten hold 15% to 20% of the sample, which has roughly 180,000 clones, approximately 77% seen once. The sequencing sample was made of PBMCs or T cells enriched from blood (not recorded which). These receptors were obtained from a man in his 60s who had recovered from COVID-19.

The chain carries TRBV18 and TRBJ2-7; no clear D. The CDR3 is 14 amino acids. Trimming took off 4 bases at V and 5 bases at J, with 15 bases between the two ends. The germline gives CDR1 KGHSH, CDR2 LQKENI. CDR3 loop: CASSRSTGEDEQYF. Written as DNA, the CDR3 is TGTGCCAGCTCACGGAGTACCGGAGAGGACGAGCAGTACTTC. Based on the CDR3 plus reference TRBV18 and TRBJ2-7, the full variable domain is NAGVMQNPRHLVRRRGQEARLRCSPMKGHSHVYWYRQLPEEGLKFMVYLQKENIIDESGMPKERFSAEFPKEGPSILRIQQVVRGDSAAYFCASSRSTGEDEQYFGPGTRLTVT.

The genes are TRBV19 and TRBJ2-7, with 7 bases aligning to TRBD1. The CDR3 has 19 residues. The ends lost 5 bases at V and 3 bases at J; junction bases unmatched: 22. Germline V gene lookup returns CDR1 LNHDA and CDR2 SQIVND (reference sequence). The CDR3 region has the DNA TGTGCCAGTAGTTCTAGCTCTATCGGGACCGGGACAGCAGTCTACGAGCAGTACTTC. Amino acids: CASSSSSIGTGTAVYEQYF.

The V and J genes are TRBV24-1 and TRBJ2-7, with TRBD2 identical over 11 bases. This CDR3 spans 14 amino acids. Per germline, CDR1 KGHDR and CDR2 SFDVKD. V was clipped by 8 bases and J by 3 bases; unmatched bases: 5. The DNA for the CDR3 is TGTGCCACCATACTAGCGGGGGATTTCTACGAGCAGTACTTC. This gives the protein CATILAGDFYEQYF.

The genes are TRBV28 and TRBJ1-4, with D maybe TRBD1 (6 bases). The V and J ends lost 5 bases and 0 bases respectively, with 13 bases between them. Germline V gene data show CDR1 as MDHEN and CDR2 as SYDVKM. CDR3 length: 16 residues. The CDR3 region has the DNA TGTGCCAGCAGTACACGGACAGAAGCAACTAATGAAAAACTGTTTTTT. This translates into CASSTRTEATNEKLFF.

This chain links TRBV19 with TRBJ1-5; D gene unclear. This CDR3 has 19 amino acids. From germline, CDR1 is LNHDA and CDR2 SQIVND (reference sequence). The germline V and J ends were trimmed by 6 bases and 7 bases, with 31 bases remaining between them. The DNA for the CDR3 is TGTGCCAGTAGCAGATTGTTTAACCCCGGGAGGACTAGCCAACAGCCCCAGCATTTT. This translates into CASSRLFNPGRTSQQPQHF. Using reference TRBV19 and TRBJ1-5 for the parts outside the CDR3, the full variable domain is DGGITQSPKYLFRKEGQNVTLSCEQNLNHDAMYWYRQDPGQGLRLIYYSQIVNDFQKGDIAEGYSVSREKKESFPLTVTSAQKNPTAFYLCASSRLFNPGRTSQQPQHFGDGTRLSIL.

The gene calls are TRBV18 and TRBJ1-4; 7 nucleotides line up with TRBD1. J was trimmed by 0 bases and V by 6 bases; bases with no gene match: 4. CDR3 length equals 15 residues. Germline V gene sequence: CDR1 KGHSH, CDR2 LQKENI. The DNA of the CDR3 is TGTGCCAGCTCTCGTGACAGGGCAACTAATGAAAAACTGTTTTTT. Encoded protein: CASSRDRATNEKLFF.

Written as DNA, the CDR3 is TGTGCCAGCAGCCAAGTAGCAACTAATGAAAAACTGTTTTTT. Translation gives CASSQVATNEKLFF. J is TRBJ1-4 and V is TRBV3-1 (or the pseudogene TRBV3-2); D is uncertain. In germline, CDR1 is LGHDT, CDR2 YNNKEL (reference sequence). V lost 1 base and J 0 bases, leaving 3 bases between the germline ends. The CDR3 is 14 amino acids.

In this sample, this clone turned up a few times. The chain uses TRBV19 and TRBJ1-2; 7 nucleotides align to TRBD1. Per the germline V gene, CDR1 is LNHDA and CDR2 is SQIVND (reference sequence). V lost 6 bases and J lost 4; bases outside the gene matches: 8. This CDR3 comprises 14 residues. The CDR3 nucleotides read TGTGCCAGTAGGATGGACAGGACCTCCTATGGCTACACCTTC. This translates into CASRMDRTSYGYTF.

V and J are TRBV5-5 and TRBJ2-7, with 9 bases identical to TRBD1. Looked up from germline, CDR1 is SGHKS and CDR2 is YYEKEE (reference sequence). J lost 4 bases, V lost 0 bases, and 5 bases had no gene match. CDR3 length: 15 amino acids. CDR3: CASSLGDRVVYEQYF. The CDR3 DNA follows: TGTGCCAGCAGCTTGGGGGACAGGGTGGTTTACGAGCAGTACTTC.

V usage is TRBV10-3 and J usage is TRBJ2-3, with TRBD1 matching over 8 bases. The V segment lost 9 bases and the J segment 2 bases; nucleotides outside the gene matches: 4. Germline lookup yields CDR1 ENHRY and CDR2 SYGVKD. This CDR3 is built from 13 residues. The CDR3 here is CAIKGQVTDTQYF. The CDR3 coding sequence is TGTGCCATAAAGGGACAGGTCACAGATACGCAGTATTTT.

The CDR3 DNA reads TGTGCCAGCAGTGGGACCGGAGGGGCCCGCCGATTGAACACCGGGGAGCTGTTTTTT. It yields the protein CASSGTGGARRLNTGELFF. V and J are TRBV6-1 and TRBJ2-2; perhaps TRBD2 as D (6 bases). Trimming cost V 4 bases and J 1 base, with 22 bases left between them. CDR3 length: 19 residues. Germline V gene sequence: CDR1 MNHNS, CDR2 SASEGT.

The chain combines TRBV5-1 with TRBJ1-1; D is uncertain. This CDR3 comprises 14 residues. Germline V CDR1 and CDR2: SGHRS, YFSETQ. V lost 3 bases, J lost 3 bases, and 12 bases lay in between. This CDR3 is CASSSATGYTEAFF. The CDR3 coding sequence is TGCGCCAGCAGCTCTGCCACCGGGTACACTGAAGCTTTCTTT.

The chain employs TRBV7-6 and TRBJ1-2, with TRBD1 matching 10 bases. The CDR3 covers 16 residues. V lost 5 bases, J lost 4 bases, and 10 bases stayed unmatched. Germline CDR1 and CDR2: SGHVS and FNYEAQ. CDR3 residues: CASSPGTGEAIYGYTF. CDR3 nucleotides: TGTGCCAGCAGCCCAGGGACAGGGGAAGCTATCTATGGCTACACCTTC.

This sequence joins TRBV19 and TRBJ2-7; D might be TRBD1 (6 bases). V dropped 7 bases and J dropped 4 bases, with 11 bases sitting between them. CDR1 and CDR2 from the germline V gene are LNHDA and SQIVND (reference sequence). The CDR3 extends over 12 amino acids. The DNA of the CDR3 is TGTGCCAGTACGGACAGTTATTACGAGCAGTACTTC. Encoded protein: CASTDSYYEQYF.

This chain joins TRBV7-3 and TRBJ2-5, with D tentatively TRBD2 (5 bases). Trimming cost V 5 bases and J 1 base, with 14 bases left between them. There are 15 residues in the CDR3. Germline V gene sequence: CDR1 SGHTA, CDR2 FQGTGA. CDR3 nucleotide sequence: TGTGCCAGCAGCCTCGGACGGGGTATCCAAGAGACCCAGTACTTC. Translated, it gives CASSLGRGIQETQYF.

This clone has only one observation. The CDR3 nucleotides read TGTGCCAGCAGCTTCTCGGGCAGGGGGCAAACTGAAGCTTTCTTT. Translation gives CASSFSGRGQTEAFF. This sequence joins TRBV11-2 and TRBJ1-1; 8 nucleotides match TRBD1. The CDR3 spans 15 residues. V was clipped by 3 bases and J by 5 bases; unmatched bases: 8. Germline CDR1 reads SGHAT; CDR2 reads FQNNGV.

The V call is TRBV9, the J call TRBJ1-5; no clear D gene. Trimming removed 4 bases at V and 1 base at J, with 9 bases between. The CDR3 is 14 residues long. Germline CDR1 and CDR2: SGDLS and YYNGEE. CDR3 sequence: CASSRGVSNQPQHF. CDR3 coding DNA: TGTGCCAGCAGCAGAGGTGTCAGCAATCAGCCCCAGCATTTT.

The genes are TRBV9 and TRBJ1-4; 7 bases agree with TRBD1. CDR1 SGDLS and CDR2 YYNGEE come from the germline V gene. The CDR3 runs 15 residues. V was clipped by 0 bases and J by 4 bases; unmatched bases: 3. CDR3 loop: CASSVEGTDNEKLFF. As DNA, the CDR3 is TGTGCCAGCAGCGTAGAAGGGACAGATAATGAAAAACTGTTTTTT.